The 5 T cell receptor beta chains below come from one sample, sequenced in a study of long-term antiretroviral therapy in people with HIV. Run at survey level, the immunoSEQ assay was version v3.0. Using immunoSEQ multiplex PCR, the repertoire was profiled, and TCRdb retains in-frame clones only, with some absent. The table records about 29,000 clones, 80% to 90% of them present only once. The sequenced sample was unsorted PBMCs, obtained around 5 years before starting antiretroviral therapy. The receptors were gathered from a man between 45 and 60 years old with HIV.

This chain links TRBV5-1 with TRBJ2-5, with 9 bases fitting TRBD1. The CDR3 contains 19 residues. Germline V gene sequence: CDR1 SGHRS, CDR2 YFSETQ. Trimming took 3 bases from V and 1 from J; bases not matched to a gene: 16. Here the CDR3 reads CASSWLPGQGPLGQETQYF. The DNA of the CDR3 is TGCGCCAGCAGCTGGTTACCGGGACAGGGACCTTTGGGCCAAGAGACCCAGTACTTC.

The rearrangement links TRBV11-1 to TRBJ1-1; D gene ambiguous. Deletions cut 1 base from V and 1 base from J, with 7 bases between. This CDR3 comprises 14 residues. CDR1 and CDR2 from the germline V gene are SGHAT and FQDESV (reference sequence). As DNA, the CDR3 is TGTGCCAGCAGCTTAGACCCCGCGAACACTGAAGCTTTCTTT. Protein product: CASSLDPANTEAFF.

The rearrangement uses TRBV9 and TRBJ2-7; 7 bases map to TRBD2. Germline loops: CDR1 SGDLS, CDR2 YYNGEE. This CDR3 contains 15 residues. Trimming removed 0 bases from V and 0 bases from J; junction bases left unmatched: 3. The CDR3 region is CASSVGGGVSYEQYF. The CDR3 DNA reads TGTGCCAGCAGCGTAGGTGGGGGGGTCTCCTACGAGCAGTACTTC.

The V and J genes are TRBV5-6 and TRBJ1-1; TRBD1 matches at 7 bases. From germline, CDR1 is SGHDT and CDR2 YYEEEE. The CDR3 has 12 residues. The J segment lost 6 bases and the V segment lost 4 bases, leaving 3 bases of the junction unmatched. The CDR3 loop is CASSPGTAEAFF. DNA for the CDR3: TGTGCCAGCAGCCCTGGGACAGCTGAAGCTTTCTTT.

This CDR3 reads CASSDGQVRTDTQYF. Written as DNA, the CDR3 is TGTGCCAGCAGTGATGGTCAGGTGCGAACAGATACGCAGTATTTT. This chain connects TRBV2 to TRBJ2-3; D is unclear. Germline V gives CDR1 SNHLY, CDR2 FYNNEI. The length of the CDR3 is 15 residues. The V end lost 3 bases, the J end lost 3 bases, and 13 bases lay between the germline ends.